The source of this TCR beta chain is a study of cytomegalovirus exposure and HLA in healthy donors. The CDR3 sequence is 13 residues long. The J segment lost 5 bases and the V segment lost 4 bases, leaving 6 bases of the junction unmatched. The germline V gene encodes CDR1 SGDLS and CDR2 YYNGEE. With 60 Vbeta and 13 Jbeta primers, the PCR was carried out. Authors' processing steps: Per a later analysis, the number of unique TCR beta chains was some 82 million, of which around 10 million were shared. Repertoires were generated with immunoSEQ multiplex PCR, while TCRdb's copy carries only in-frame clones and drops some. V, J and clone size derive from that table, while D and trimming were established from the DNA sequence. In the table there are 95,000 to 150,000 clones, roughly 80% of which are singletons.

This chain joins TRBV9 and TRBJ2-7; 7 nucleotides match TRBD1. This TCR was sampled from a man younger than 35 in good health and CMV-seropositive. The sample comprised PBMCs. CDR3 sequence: CASSPQQGNEQYF. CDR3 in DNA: TGTGCCAGCAGCCCCCAACAGGGGAACGAGCAGTACTTC.